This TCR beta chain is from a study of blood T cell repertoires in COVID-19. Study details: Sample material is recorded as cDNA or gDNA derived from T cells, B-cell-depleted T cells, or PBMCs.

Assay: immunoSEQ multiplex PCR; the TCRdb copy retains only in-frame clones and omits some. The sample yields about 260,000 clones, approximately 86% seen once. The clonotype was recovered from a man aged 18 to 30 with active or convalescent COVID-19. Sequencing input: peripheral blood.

CDR3 bases: TGTGCCAGCAGTTCCATTCAGGGTGTAGGCAATCAGCCCCAGCATTTT. It is translated as CASSSIQGVGNQPQHF. V is TRBV27 and J is TRBJ1-5; a weak D match, TRBD1 (5 bases). CDR1 is MNHEY and CDR2 is SMNVEV in the germline V gene (reference sequence). V was shortened by 4 bases and J by 2 bases, with 15 bases between the two germline ends. This CDR3 spans 16 amino acids.